These T cell receptor beta chains were read from a single sample in a study of memory CD4+ T cells and cytomegalovirus serostatus. Repertoires were generated with immunoSEQ multiplex PCR, while TCRdb's copy carries only in-frame clones and drops some. The sample holds tens of thousands of clones, 70% to 80% seen once. Sequencing input: memory CD4+ T cells from blood. These receptors came from an adult in good health and CMV-seropositive. CDR3s include the opening cysteine and the closing phenylalanine or tryptophan. A D gene is named only where the DNA matches it firmly. A row's size may be missing; if present it is once, few, many or a size class.

>TRBJ2-7|few|TRBD2|TRBV29-1
TGCAGCGTGGATAGCGGGTACGAGCAGTACTTC
CSVDSGYEQYF
>TRBJ2-3|NA|NA|TRBV6-6
TGTGCCGCGTCACGCTCTTCAGATACGCAGTATTTT
CAASRSSDTQYF
>TRBJ1-2|once|TRBD1|TRBV7-9
TGTGCCAGCAGCTTACATGGCGTATCCAGGGGGAACTATGGCTACACCTTC
CASSLHGVSRGNYGYTF
>TRBJ2-1|NA|TRBD1|TRBV6-1
TGTGCCAGCAGGTTGACCGGGACAGGGCAAAATGAGCAGTTCTTC
CASRLTGTGQNEQFF
>TRBJ1-2|NA|NA|TRBV27
TGTGCCAGCAGGAGGGTACGGGACGGGGGGGCCCTTTATGGCTACACCTTC
CASRRVRDGGALYGYTF
>TRBJ1-1|NA|NA|TRBV28
TGTGCCAGCAGGTGGGGACTGAACACTGAAGCTTTCTTT
CASRWGLNTEAFF
>TRBJ1-2|NA|NA|TRBV5-1
TGCGCCAGCAGCTTGGAGGGCAGAGCTAACTATGGCTACACCTTC
CASSLEGRANYGYTF
>TRBJ2-5|NA|TRBD2|TRBV29-1
TGCAGCGTTGTTAGCGGGGTAGAGACCCAGTACTTC
CSVVSGVETQYF
>TRBJ1-3|NA|NA|TRBV6-5
TGTGCCAGCAGTTACTCGATCTCGTCCTCTGGAAACACCATATATTTT
CASSYSISSSGNTIYF
>TRBJ1-5|NA|NA|TRBV28
TGTGCCAGCACACGGTCAGGGTTTCGCAATCAGCCCCAGCATTTT
CASTRSGFRNQPQHF
>TRBJ2-5|NA|NA|TRBV4-3
TGCGCCAGCAGCCAAGACTTTGGGAAAGAGACCCAGTACTTC
CASSQDFGKETQYF
>TRBJ2-1|NA|NA|TRBV30
TGTGCCTGGGAAAAAAGCTCCTACAATGAGCAGTTCTTC
CAWEKSSYNEQFF
>TRBJ1-1|NA|NA|TRBV25-1
TGTGCCAGCAGTGCTATGAACACTGAAGCTTTCTTT
CASSAMNTEAFF
>TRBJ1-2|NA|NA|TRBV30
TGTGCCTGGAGTGCGGCGGGTGGCTATGGCTACACCTTC
CAWSAAGGYGYTF
>TRBJ2-5|NA|NA|TRBV7-2
TGTGCCAGCACCTCGGACAGACAAGAGACCCAGTACTTC
CASTSDRQETQYF
>TRBJ2-3|once|NA|TRBV2
TGTGCCAGCAGTGAGAACGGGGGGACATTGACGCAGTATTTT
CASSENGGTLTQYF
>TRBJ2-7|NA|TRBD2|TRBV6-5
TGTGCCAGCAGTAAACTAGCGGGAGGTGGAGTCGAGCAGTACTTC
CASSKLAGGGVEQYF
>TRBJ2-7|NA|TRBD2|TRBV4-2
TGTGCCAGCAGCCAAGGGCTAGCGGGGAACGAGCAGTACTTC
CASSQGLAGNEQYF
>TRBJ2-5|NA|NA|TRBV7-2
TGTGCCAGCAGCTTAGTCGGACTAGGGGGCGTACGAGAGACCCAGTACTTC
CASSLVGLGGVRETQYF
>TRBJ2-1|NA|TRBD2|TRBV4-2
TGTGCCAGCAGCTTGGGGGGAGCGGGAGGGAGGAATGAGCAGTTCTTC
CASSLGGAGGRNEQFF
>TRBJ2-7|NA|TRBD1|TRBV11-3
TGTGCCAGCAGCTTAACTGGGACAGGGTCCAACGAGCAGTACTTC
CASSLTGTGSNEQYF
>TRBJ1-5|once|NA|TRBV30
TGTGCCTGGAGTGAGGGGGGGGGACTAAATCAGCCCCAGCATTTT
CAWSEGGGLNQPQHF
>TRBJ2-1|few|NA|TRBV6-5
TGTGCCAGCAGTCGGGGACGGGTTCGGGGTGAGCAGTTCTTC
CASSRGRVRGEQFF
>TRBJ2-1|NA|TRBD2|TRBV11-3
TGTGCCAGCCAAACGGGAGGGGTTGAGCAGTTCTTC
CASQTGGVEQFF
>TRBJ2-5|NA|NA|TRBV4-2
TGTGCCAGCAGCCAAGAAATGAACGGGAACCAAGAGACCCAGTACTTC
CASSQEMNGNQETQYF
>TRBJ1-5|NA|NA|TRBV19
TGTGCCAGTGAATTTCCCAATCAGCCCCAGCATTTT
CASEFPNQPQHF
>TRBJ2-5|few|TRBD1|TRBV7-2
TGTGCCAGCAGCCGGGACAGGATAGAAGAGACCCAGTACTTC
CASSRDRIEETQYF
>TRBJ1-5|NA|NA|TRBV15
TGTGCCACCAGCAGAGATGGGGGTTCCAATCAGCCCCAGCATTTT
CATSRDGGSNQPQHF
>TRBJ2-5|NA|NA|TRBV30
TGTGCCTGGAGCGGAGGTCATGGGGGAGAGACCCAGTACTTC
CAWSGGHGGETQYF
>TRBJ2-1|few|NA|TRBV11-3
TGTGCCAGCAGCCCTTACAGGGATACGAACAATGAGCAGTTCTTC
CASSPYRDTNNEQFF
>TRBJ1-5|NA|TRBD1|TRBV10-1
TGCGCCAGCGGTGTACAGGGGGCTGTACAGCCCCAGCATTTT
CASGVQGAVQPQHF
>TRBJ1-2|NA|TRBD1|TRBV14
TGTGCCAGCAGCCCGCAGACAGGGAACTATGGCTACACCTTC
CASSPQTGNYGYTF
>TRBJ2-7|NA|NA|TRBV28
TGTGCCACCCGATCCGGGCAGGGGTTCAACGAGCAGTACTTC
CATRSGQGFNEQYF
>TRBJ2-3|NA|NA|TRBV7-9
TGTGCCAGCAGCGTTGGGGCAAGGGAAGATACGCAGTATTTT
CASSVGAREDTQYF
>TRBJ1-1|NA|TRBD1|TRBV6-5
TGTGCCAGCAGGGGGACAGGGGGGAACACTGAAGCTTTCTTT
CASRGTGGNTEAFF
>TRBJ2-1|once|TRBD2|TRBV19
TGTGCCAGTAGTTCCGATCGTTTTAGCGGGGACCACAATGAGCAGTTCTTC
CASSSDRFSGDHNEQFF
>TRBJ2-3|few|NA|TRBV29-1
TGCAGCGTGACAGAGAGCACAGATACGCAGTATTTT
CSVTESTDTQYF
>TRBJ2-1|NA|TRBD2|TRBV18
TGTGCCAGCTCTCAAAGACTAGCGGGAAATGAGGCGAATGAGCAGTTCTTC
CASSQRLAGNEANEQFF
>TRBJ2-7|NA|TRBD2|TRBV5-1
TGCGCCAGCAGCTTGGCCGTAGATAGCGGGAGTTACGAGCAGTACTTC
CASSLAVDSGSYEQYF
>TRBJ2-1|NA|NA|TRBV19
TGTGCCAGTAGTAGTCCACAGCGCGTCCCGAATGAGCAGTTCTTC
CASSSPQRVPNEQFF
>TRBJ2-5|NA|TRBD2|TRBV7-9
TGTGCCAGCAGCTTAGCGGCGGGAGTCGCGGAGACCCAGTACTTC
CASSLAAGVAETQYF
>TRBJ1-1|NA|NA|TRBV4-3
TGCGCCAGCAGCCCAGGAGTTTTTGGAGGAGGGGCTTTCTTT
CASSPGVFGGGAFF
>TRBJ1-2|few|NA|TRBV5-6
TGTGCCAGCAGCTTAGGACCCGAAGAAGGCTACACCTTC
CASSLGPEEGYTF
>TRBJ1-2|NA|NA|TRBV15
TGTGCCACCAGCGAGTCTGACTATGGCTACACCTTC
CATSESDYGYTF
>TRBJ2-1|NA|NA|TRBV5-1
TGCGCCAGCAGCTCCGGGCAGATATACAATGAGCAGTTCTTC
CASSSGQIYNEQFF
>TRBJ1-5|NA|NA|TRBV2
TGTGCCAGCGCAGGGGATGGTCAGCCCCAGCATTTT
CASAGDGQPQHF
>TRBJ2-5|NA|NA|TRBV14
TGTGCCAGCAGCCAAGCAGGGGCGACCCAGTACTTC
CASSQAGATQYF
>TRBJ2-2|once|TRBD1|TRBV29-1
TGCAGCGTTGACTCCGGGACAGGGGGGTACACCGGGGAGCTGTTTTTT
CSVDSGTGGYTGELFF